The clone carrying this TCR beta chain was observed once. Profiling relied on immunoSEQ multiplex PCR, and the TCRdb table lists in-frame clones only, not all of them. Of about 1.4 million clones in the sample, over 95% were seen once. This sample is drawn from a study of shared clonotypes between healthy human individuals. Looking at the study overall: The study enrolled two women and three men aged 18 to 49.

This CDR3 spans 16 amino acids. Looked up from germline, CDR1 is ENHRY and CDR2 is SYGVKD. V was cut by 4 bases and J by 0 bases, with 13 bases left in between. J is TRBJ2-1 and V is TRBV10-3; perhaps TRBD1 as D (5 bases). Sequenced: naive CD4+ T cells sorted from blood. The subset denotes: CD45RA+ positively selected. The source of this sequence is a man under 40 in good health. DNA for the CDR3: TGTGCCATCAGTGGCTCGTGGGGCGCCTCCTACAATGAGCAGTTCTTC. Its protein product is CAISGSWGASYNEQFF.